This T cell receptor (beta chain) stems from a study of cytomegalovirus exposure and HLA in healthy donors. Study-wide points: A later analysis, which compared TCR beta chains of equal frequency, found the HLA-associated ones more clonally expanded.

Turning to this clone: The target antigen is unknown.

This PCR relied on a set of 60 Vbeta primers and 13 Jbeta primers. Sequenced by immunoSEQ multiplex PCR; TCRdb stores in-frame clones only, minus some. The top ten hold 3.6% of the sample, which has 100,000 to 150,000 clones, 78% seen once. V lost 1 base and J 4 bases, leaving 16 bases between the germline ends. The germline gives CDR1 SGHAT, CDR2 FQNNGV. This CDR3 is 16 amino acids long. This clonotype was obtained from a man aged 40-49 years in good health and CMV-seronegative. The sample was PBMCs. The V call is TRBV11-2, the J call TRBJ1-1, with D perhaps TRBD1 (5 bases). The CDR3: CASSLVATGVGTEAFF. Written as DNA, the CDR3 is TGTGCCAGCAGCTTAGTTGCAACGGGGGTGGGCACTGAAGCTTTCTTT. Supplemented by reference TRBV11-2 and TRBJ1-1, the full variable domain reads EAGVAQSPRYKIIEKRQSVAFWCNPISGHATLYWYQQILGQGPKLLIQFQNNGVVDDSQLPKDRFSAERLKGVDSTLKIQPAKLEDSAVYLCASSLVATGVGTEAFFGQGTRLTVV.